This TCR beta chain was sequenced for a study of shared clonotypes between healthy human individuals. Broader study findings: Apart from blood, nothing was sampled; tissue repertoires likely differ.

This clone came up once. Its antigen is not known. A deep-level run was used for the assay. Sequenced by immunoSEQ multiplex PCR; TCRdb stores in-frame clones only, minus some. The table shows 450,000 to 500,000 clones, with about 78% occurring only once. Trimming stripped 0 bases from V and 6 bases from J, with 9 bases between. The CDR3 spans 13 residues. CDR1 PRHDT and CDR2 FYEKMQ come from the germline V gene (reference sequence). Specimen: PBMCs. V usage is TRBV13 and J usage is TRBJ2-7; D may be TRBD1 (6 bases). This TCR was recovered from a woman between 40 and 50 years old in good health. Some clones in this sample may be carry-over from other donors' samples. The CDR3 nucleotides read TGTGCCAGCAGCTTAGGGGGGGCTCTCGAGCAGTACTTC. Protein product: CASSLGGALEQYF.